Listed below are T cell receptor beta chains from one sample, sequenced in a study of blood T cell repertoires in COVID-19. Clones were sequenced by immunoSEQ multiplex PCR, and TCRdb holds only the in-frame ones, with some missing. The table shows 310,000 or so clones, with 87% occurring only once. Sequenced sample: PBMCs or T cells enriched from blood (not recorded which). The source is a woman between 18 and 29 years old who had recovered from COVID-19. The CDR3 runs from the conserved cysteine through the conserved F or W. The D gene is left open where the match is weak. The size entry is marked missing in some rows and otherwise reads once, few, many or a size class.

-	TRBV18	TRBJ1-2	-	CASSPPGDKSNYGYTF	TGTGCCAGCTCACCACCGGGGGACAAAAGTAACTATGGCTACACCTTC
-	TRBV7-2	TRBJ2-3	once	CASSLHSTDTQYF	TGTGCCAGCAGCTTACATAGCACAGATACGCAGTATTTT
TRBD2	TRBV4-2	TRBJ2-2	-	CASSQEWSGGSDGELFF	TGTGCCAGCAGCCAAGAATGGAGCGGGGGCAGCGACGGGGAGCTGTTTTTT
TRBD2	TRBV9	TRBJ2-2	-	CASSPRFLAGNTGELFF	TGTGCCAGCAGCCCCCGATTTCTAGCGGGGAATACCGGGGAGCTGTTTTTT
-	TRBV6-2/TRBV6-3	TRBJ1-5	-	CASSYPTTPATKNQPQHF	TGTGCCAGCAGTTACCCGACGACACCCGCTACCAAAAATCAGCCCCAGCATTTT
TRBD2	TRBV7-6	TRBJ2-7	-	CASSLGGTTYEQYF	TGTGCCAGCAGCCTCGGGGGGACCACCTACGAGCAGTACTTC
TRBD2	TRBV18	TRBJ2-2	-	CASSPGLAGVVTGELFF	TGTGCCAGCTCCCCGGGACTAGCGGGAGTGGTTACCGGGGAGCTGTTTTTT
-	TRBV27	TRBJ1-2	-	CASSFDRSLYGYTF	TGTGCCAGCAGTTTTGACAGGTCCCTCTATGGCTACACCTTC
-	TRBV5-1	TRBJ1-6	-	CASSTQGNNSPLHF	TGCGCCAGCAGCACCCAGGGAAACAATTCACCCCTCCACTTT
TRBD1	TRBV7-2	TRBJ2-5	-	CASSLRGLRETQYF	TGTGCCAGCAGCTTAAGGGGGCTTAGGGAGACCCAGTACTTC
-	TRBV6-5	TRBJ1-1	-	CASSPRGHGYTEAFF	TGTGCCAGCAGTCCACGGGGTCATGGTTACACTGAAGCTTTCTTT
TRBD2	TRBV5-4	TRBJ2-3	-	CASSFTSGSSLITDTQYF	TGTGCCAGCAGCTTCACTAGCGGGAGTTCGCTAATCACAGATACGCAGTATTTT
TRBD2	TRBV4-1	TRBJ2-3	-	CASRASGGRIRTDTQYF	TGCGCCAGCAGGGCGAGCGGGGGCCGTATCCGCACAGATACGCAGTATTTT
TRBD1	TRBV18	TRBJ2-2	-	CASSQGRGRTGELFF	TGTGCCAGCTCACAAGGCAGGGGGCGAACCGGGGAGCTGTTTTTT
TRBD1	TRBV7-2	TRBJ1-5	-	CASSPTGVGQPQHF	TGTGCCAGCAGCCCGACAGGGGTGGGGCAGCCCCAGCATTTT
-	TRBV6-1	TRBJ1-5	-	CASSEGLPPLPQHF	TGTGCCAGCAGTGAGGGCCTTCCCCCGTTGCCCCAGCATTTT
TRBD2	TRBV3-1/TRBV3-2	TRBJ2-3	-	CASSPRTSGSTDTQYF	TGTGCCAGCAGCCCCCGGACTAGCGGGAGCACAGATACGCAGTATTTT
TRBD2	TRBV5-5	TRBJ2-7	-	CASSTRPPAGVLDEQYF	TGTGCCAGCAGCACCCGCCCTCCAGCGGGGGTTCTGGACGAGCAGTACTTC
-	TRBV7-2	TRBJ1-5	-	CASSWTGGEPQHF	TGTGCCAGCAGCTGGACCGGGGGGGAACCCCAGCATTTT
TRBD2	TRBV5-4	TRBJ2-5	-	CASSRRISGGALETQYF	TGTGCCAGCAGCCGGAGAATAAGCGGGGGGGCCTTAGAGACCCAGTACTTC
TRBD1	TRBV18	TRBJ2-7	-	CASSPGTGGYEQYF	TGTGCCAGCTCACCCGGGACAGGGGGTTACGAGCAGTACTTC
TRBD1	TRBV2	TRBJ1-1	-	CASSYDRVGGNTEAFF	TGTGCCAGCAGCTATGACAGGGTCGGAGGTAACACTGAAGCTTTCTTT
-	TRBV5-1	TRBJ1-1	-	CASSLDRGMGLMEAFF	TGCGCCAGCAGCTTGGATCGGGGAATGGGTTTAATGGAAGCTTTCTTT
-	TRBV18	TRBJ1-5	-	CASSYRTAVPQPQHF	TGTGCCAGCTCATATAGGACTGCAGTCCCTCAGCCCCAGCATTTT
-	TRBV9	TRBJ1-3	-	CASSVVDVMSSGNTIYF	TGTGCCAGCAGCGTAGTAGATGTTATGTCCTCTGGAAACACCATATATTTT
-	TRBV4-3	TRBJ2-1	once	CASSQDSGNSYNEQFF	TGCGCCAGCAGCCAAGATTCCGGTAACTCCTACAATGAGCAGTTCTTC
TRBD1	TRBV10-2	TRBJ2-1	-	CASSEGTGARNEQFF	TGCGCCAGCAGTGAAGGGACAGGGGCGAGAAATGAGCAGTTCTTC
TRBD1	TRBV6-1	TRBJ2-2	-	CASSEGQGATGELFF	TGTGCCAGCAGTGAGGGACAGGGTGCGACCGGGGAGCTGTTTTTT
TRBD2	TRBV3-1/TRBV3-2	TRBJ2-5	-	CASSQGTSGVVETQYF	TGTGCCAGCAGCCAAGGGACTAGCGGGGTGGTCGAGACCCAGTACTTC
TRBD1	TRBV7-9	TRBJ1-6	-	CASSLTLDRGNSPLHF	TGTGCCAGCAGCCTAACCTTAGACAGGGGTAATTCACCCCTCCACTTT
TRBD1	TRBV9	TRBJ1-2	-	CASSVSGGGYGYTF	TGTGCCAGCAGCGTATCAGGGGGAGGCTATGGCTACACCTTC
TRBD1	TRBV18	TRBJ2-3	once	CASSPGSQGEDTQYF	TGTGCCAGCTCACCAGGATCACAGGGGGAAGATACGCAGTATTTT
TRBD1	TRBV19	TRBJ2-7	-	CASSPRTGDLHEQYF	TGTGCCAGTAGTCCCCGGACAGGGGACCTCCACGAGCAGTACTTC
TRBD2	TRBV28	TRBJ2-5	-	CASSLPGGGKTQYF	TGTGCCAGCAGTTTACCTGGGGGAGGGAAGACCCAGTACTTC
TRBD1	TRBV6-2/TRBV6-3	TRBJ1-1	-	CASSYTLQGEPNTEAFF	TGTGCCAGCAGTTACACCCTACAGGGGGAGCCGAACACTGAAGCTTTCTTT
-	TRBV18	TRBJ1-2	-	CASSPTGIGYTF	TGTGCCAGCTCACCCACGGGTATTGGCTACACCTTC
-	TRBV5-1	TRBJ2-3	-	CASSLDRPYTDTQYF	TGCGCCAGCAGCTTGGACAGGCCATACACAGATACGCAGTATTTT
-	TRBV25-1	TRBJ2-1	once	CASSERAGVNEQFF	TGTGCCAGCAGTGAACGGGCAGGGGTGAATGAGCAGTTCTTC
-	TRBV19	TRBJ1-4	-	CASSPRYYGVDEKLFF	TGTGCCAGTAGTCCGAGGTATTACGGGGTTGATGAAAAACTGTTTTTT
TRBD2	TRBV6-2/TRBV6-3	TRBJ2-5	-	CASSSLGLAGDKMETQYF	TGTGCCAGCAGTTCTCTTGGACTAGCGGGGGATAAGATGGAGACCCAGTACTTC
-	TRBV7-2	TRBJ1-1	-	CASSFSENTEAFF	TGTGCCAGCAGCTTTAGTGAGAACACTGAAGCTTTCTTT